This T cell receptor (beta chain) was sequenced during a study of T cells expressing NK-cell markers (dated by TCRdb to the early 2020s). For context, the study as a whole: TCR beta-chain repertoires were profiled in sorted CD3+CD56+NKG2C+, CD3+CD56+NKG2C- and CD3+CD56-NKG2C+ T-cell subsets from fewer than 10 donors. Illumina HiSeq 2000/2500, MiSeq or NextSeq was used to sequence libraries as 2 x 150 bp reads. All eight donors whose samples were sequenced were randomly selected healthy volunteers, three of them men and five women. Of the eight sequenced donors, seven were found to be HCMV-seropositive and one was found to be HCMV-seronegative.

HCMV-specific IgG was detected in serum with a commercial ELISA kit to determine HCMV serostatus. Peripheral blood mononuclear cells were isolated from blood by Ficoll density gradient centrifugation. With respect to this clonotype: Its cognate antigen has yet to be identified.

The germline V gene encodes CDR1 SEHNR and CDR2 FQNEAQ (reference sequence). The CDR3 measures 11 amino acids from cysteine to phenylalanine. DNA is not recorded here. The paper's findings and limits, for the study overall: Those dominant clonotypes were again the most abundant among CD3+CD56-NKG2C+ cells in several donors, at 28.3-60.1%. It remained unclear whether the expanded NKG2C-expressing T cell clones were specific for HCMV antigens. For several donors, the dominant CD3+CD56+NKG2C+ clonotypes were among the top 10 CD8+ clonotypes and accounted for about 1.0-7.5% of CD8+ T cells.

This sample was sequenced with an Illumina HiSeq 2000. TCR beta cDNA libraries were prepared using 5'RACE template switching, which introduced a universal primer site and unique molecular identifiers. cDNA synthesis was primed from the TCR beta constant segment and was followed by two successive PCR amplification steps. In the authors' own workflow: Reads were demultiplexed and grouped by UMI with MIGEC, and clonotypes were assembled and quantified with MiTCR. Only TCR cDNA sequences supported by at least two reads were kept to exclude erroneous sequences. The tcR package was used for downstream repertoire analysis, and clonotypes were matched between fractions using CDR3 nucleotide sequence together with V segment. VDJmatch was used to annotate antigen specificity against VDJdb, with one amino acid substitution in CDR3 permitted. Following TCRdb reprocessing, every CDR3 protein sequence forms one entry, and DNA is not provided. The V and J calls and clone size come from TCRdb's table, not from the authors' own analysis. The table for this sample lists around 260,000 distinct CDR3 sequences. The ten most abundant clones make up 4% to 4.5% of the sample.

Rearrangement joined TRBV7-9 to TRBJ1-3; with no DNA, the TCRdb D assignment of TRBD1 cannot be verified. Sequenced sample: blood T cells: a sorted CD56 or NKG2C T cell subset, CD4+ or CD8+ T cells, or bulk PBMC T cells (not recorded which). The TCR sequence derives from a woman between 18 and 75 years old in good health. This receptor has the CDR3 CGGGGGNTIYF.